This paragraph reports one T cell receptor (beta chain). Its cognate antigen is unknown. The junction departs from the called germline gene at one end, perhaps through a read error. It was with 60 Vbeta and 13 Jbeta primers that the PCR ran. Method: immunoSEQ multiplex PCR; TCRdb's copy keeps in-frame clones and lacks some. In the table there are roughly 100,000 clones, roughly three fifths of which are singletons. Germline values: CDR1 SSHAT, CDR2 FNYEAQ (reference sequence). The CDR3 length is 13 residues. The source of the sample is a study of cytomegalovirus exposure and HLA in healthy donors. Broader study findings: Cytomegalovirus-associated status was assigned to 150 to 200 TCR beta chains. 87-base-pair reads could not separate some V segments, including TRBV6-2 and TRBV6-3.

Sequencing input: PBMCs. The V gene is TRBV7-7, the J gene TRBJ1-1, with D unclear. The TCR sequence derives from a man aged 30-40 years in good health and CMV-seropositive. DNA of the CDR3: TGTGCTAGCAGTAGCGGGATGAACACTGAAGCTTTCTTT. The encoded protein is CASSSGMNTEAFF.